This T cell receptor beta chain was identified in a study of cytomegalovirus exposure and HLA in healthy donors. General study results and limits: Most TCR sequences showed up rarely, but some public TCRs showed up in many donors. Confirmation in vitro established that a few CMV-associated chains were specific for CMV antigens. Altogether, some 170 TCR beta chains were recorded as cytomegalovirus-associated. It was reported that the classifier diagnosed cytomegalovirus status with high specificity and sensitivity in both the original and validation cohorts.

In regard to this clone: Its antigen is unidentified.

Germline lookup yields CDR1 MGHRA and CDR2 YSYEKL. The CDR3 is made up of 14 amino acids. V gave up 0 bases and J gave up 8 bases, with 11 bases separating them. TCRdb's table, derived via immunoSEQ multiplex PCR, lists solely in-frame clones and lacks some. Of about 200,000 clones in the sample, around 86% are singletons; the top ten hold roughly 2%. This sequence originates from a woman under 30 in good health and CMV-seropositive. The chain has TRBV4-1 and TRBJ2-1; no reliable D call. Sequenced material: PBMCs. The CDR3 protein is CASSQDSPSDEQFF. Here the CDR3 DNA reads TGCGCCAGCAGCCAAGATTCCCCGTCCGATGAGCAGTTCTTC.